This TCR beta chain originates from a study of molecular identifiers for immune sequencing clone quantification (dated by TCRdb to the late 2010s). Background on the whole study: For a replicate experiment, the RNA from either 20,000 or 100,000 naive CD8 T cells was divided into five aliquots, and four of those aliquots went on to sequencing. This methods study benchmarked molecular-identifier clustering-based TCR repertoire sequencing (MIDCIRS) and TCR RNA copy counting, using CD8 T cells to do so. Findings and caveats that apply to the study as a whole: Modeling estimated approximately 3 recovered TCR RNA copies per cell, compared with about 10 by digital PCR, which implies 30% to 35% capture efficiency. Naive libraries contained spiked-in Jurkat TCR RNA (approximately nine copies' worth), which is not part of the donor repertoire. In CMV-specific effector cells, clones with more than 20 RNA copies accounted for over 97% of molecules, whereas in naive cells such clones accounted for under 1%. Even against a background of 800,000 to 1,000,000 naive CD8 T cells, spiked-in Jurkat TCR RNA amounting to a single cell's worth was reported to be detectable. Highly expanded clone sizes could be underestimated because identical TCR molecules may share a barcode. Without barcode sub-clustering, chimeric consensus sequences inflated TCR diversity; chimeras reached as high as 47%.

Regarding this clonotype: It lacks a known antigen. One end of the junction fails to match germline, which may point to a read error.

Measured from the cysteine to the phenylalanine, the CDR3 is 15 residues long. Only the CDR3 DNA stays, 45 bases, in frame from base 1. Libraries of naive CD8 T cells were built from approximately 20,000 to 1,000,000 sorted cells, with 10%, 30% or 50% of the purified RNA used. Naive CD8 T cells, defined as CD8+CD4-CCR7+CD45RA+, were FACS-sorted into RLT Plus buffer on a BD FACSAria II. To test detection sensitivity, Jurkat RNA equivalent to more than 8 TCR copies was spiked into samples of about 19,000-1,000,000 naive CD8 T cells. CD8 T cells were enriched with RosetteSep CD8+ T Cell Enrichment Cocktail and Ficoll-Paque, followed by ACK red cell lysis. Libraries were built with PCR. The instrument was a NextSeq 500. Bulk TCR libraries were prepared as previously described, using TCR primers listed in Table S5. Purification of total RNA was performed with the Qiagen AllPrep DNA/RNA kit. Before analysis, reads from multiple sequencing runs of the same library were pooled. The study's own analysis went as follows. Reads were retained only if their TCR constant sequence matched exactly, and those retained reads were trimmed to 150 nt and grouped according to their 12-nt molecular barcodes. Within each barcode group, reads were sub-clustered at a 15% Levenshtein threshold, and quality-weighted consensus sequences were built per RNA molecule. Non-functional sequences were excluded, and lower-count sequences lying one edit away from another sequence were also excluded. Barcode sub-clusters with fewer than 20% of the maximum read count were removed, based on fitting two negative binomial distributions. The public reads were quality trimmed at Q25 with fastp and then assembled into clones with MiXCR by TCRdb, keeping productive beta chains. Under each unique CDR3 protein, matching rows form one entry showing the most common genes and DNA. The V and J calls, along with clone size, are taken from TCRdb and not from the paper's own processing. The sample profile shows a few hundred thousand distinct CDR3 sequences; roughly 24% of them were found once. Around 0.76% of the sample is in the top ten clones.

The sequenced sample consisted of naive CD8+ T cells from blood, with Jurkat cell RNA spiked in. Read against the paper, the sample's cell subset or site label means: FACS-sorted CD8+CD4-CCR7+CD45RA+ naive T cells. The receptor was isolated from a human donor in good health. Some libraries in this study had Jurkat cell RNA spiked in. The chain was built from TRBV12-3 or TRBV12-4 and TRBJ2-4, with the D gene uncertain. The J call may be incorrect, as the DNA end agrees better with TRBJ2-5. The base sequence is TGTTCCAGCAGTTTAGTGGAGTGGGCCCAAGAGACCCAGTACTTC. Its product reads: CSSSLVEWAQETQYF.